This T cell receptor beta chain was profiled in a study of blood T cell repertoires in COVID-19. This CDR3 has 13 amino acids. The V gene's germline CDR1 is LNHDA and CDR2 SQIVND (reference sequence). Unmatched junction bases numbered 6, after V lost 7 bases and J lost 7 bases. Only in-frame clones appear in the TCRdb table, and some are missing; sequencing was by immunoSEQ multiplex PCR. The sample shows a few hundred thousand clones, 70% to 90% of them seen only once. This chain uses TRBV19 with TRBJ1-4; TRBD1 matches at 7 bases. The sequencing input was PBMCs or T cells enriched from blood (not recorded which). This receptor was obtained from a woman in her 30s who had recovered from COVID-19. CDR3 region: CASNRDRGEKLFF. The DNA for the CDR3 is TGTGCCAGTAACCGGGACAGAGGTGAAAAACTGTTTTTT.